The 19 T cell receptor beta chains listed next were all sequenced from one sample in a study of vaccination and CD4 T cells after COVID-19. The treatment denotes: roughly 11-day PBMC culture with coronavirus spike peptide pools or control peptides (ViraFEST assay). Their antigens are not known. The Oncomine TCR Beta short-read assay was applied to DNA of cultured CD4+ T cells. TCRdb reanalysed the PCR reads using MiXCR and keeps one entry per CDR3 protein. The sample includes 17,000 or so distinct CDR3 sequences, around 40% seen only once; the top ten take approximately 6%. The source was CD4+ T cells from blood, cultured in vitro, collected before SARS-CoV-2 vaccination. The receptors stem from a human donor who had recovered from COVID-19.

This chain links TRBV19 with TRBJ1-1; D unclear. Looked up from germline, CDR1 is LNHDA and CDR2 is SQIVND (reference sequence). The CDR3 has 12 residues. The V end lost 7 bases, the J end lost 3 bases, and 9 bases lay between the germline ends. The DNA of the CDR3 is TGTGCCAGTAAGGTGTGGGACACTGAAGCTTTCTTT. Encoded protein: CASKVWDTEAFF.

This clonotype was seen only a few times. V and J are TRBV2 and TRBJ2-7; no firm D call. The CDR3 covers 14 residues. Trimming stripped 4 bases from V and 2 bases from J, with 12 bases between. CDR1 and CDR2 from the germline V gene are SNHLY and FYNNEI. CDR3 in DNA: TGTGCCAGCAGTGTTACTTTTGGCCCCTACGAGCAGTACTTC. It is translated as CASSVTFGPYEQYF.

V gene TRBV11-1 combines with J gene TRBJ1-2; D remains unclear. Germline assignment: CDR1 SGHAT and CDR2 FQDESV (reference sequence). V dropped 3 bases and J dropped 1 base, with 12 bases sitting between them. The CDR3 has 15 residues. DNA for the CDR3: TGTGCCAGCAGCTTGGCCCTGCGGGTTAACTATGGCTACACCTTC. It is translated as CASSLALRVNYGYTF.

This clonotype is categorized as medium-sized. The gene calls are TRBV7-3 and TRBJ2-2; 16 bases agree with TRBD2. The V and J ends lost 3 bases and 5 bases, in that order; junction bases with no gene match: 0. Per the germline V gene, CDR1 is SGHTA and CDR2 is FQGTGA. The CDR3 totals 16 residues. CDR3 residues: CASSLGLAGGTGELFF. DNA for the CDR3: TGTGCCAGCAGCTTGGGACTAGCGGGAGGGACCGGGGAGCTGTTTTTT. The whole variable domain, remainder taken from reference TRBV7-3 and TRBJ2-2, is GAGVSQTPSNKVTEKGKYVELRCDPISGHTALYWYRQSLGQGPEFLIYFQGTGAADDSGLPNDRFFAVRPEGSVSTLKIQRTERGDSAVYLCASSLGLAGGTGELFFGEGSRLTVL.

This clonotype was found once. V gene TRBV28 combines with J gene TRBJ2-2; TRBD1 matches 8 bases. Trimming cost V 7 bases and J 5 bases; bases outside gene matches: 9. The CDR3 length is 15 residues. Germline V lookup: CDR1 MDHEN, CDR2 SYDVKM. CDR3 DNA: TGTGCCAGCATCGCAGGACAGGGCGGAACCGGGGAGCTGTTTTTT. This translates into CASIAGQGGTGELFF.

The V gene is TRBV6-1, the J gene TRBJ2-1; D is undetermined. The CDR3 contains 11 residues. Germline V gives CDR1 MNHNS, CDR2 SASEGT. The V end lost 2 bases, the J end lost 7 bases, and 3 bases lay between the germline ends. CDR3 region: CASSEPNEQFF. CDR3 in DNA: TGTGCCAGCAGTGAACCGAATGAGCAGTTCTTC.

This chain joins TRBV27 and TRBJ2-7; D is possibly TRBD1 (5 bases). V was trimmed by 2 bases and J by 1 base, leaving 9 bases between them. From germline, CDR1 is MNHEY and CDR2 SMNVEV (reference sequence). This CDR3 region has 14 residues. The DNA for the CDR3 is TGTGCCAGCAGTTTAATGGGGCGGTCCTACGAGCAGTACTTC. It yields the protein CASSLMGRSYEQYF.

The chain recombines TRBV20-1 with TRBJ2-1; 11 positions match TRBD2. Germline V CDR1 and CDR2: DFQATT, SNEGSKA (reference sequence). This CDR3 region has 15 residues. J gave up 9 bases and V 1 base, and 8 bases lay outside the gene matches. CDR3 nucleotides: TGCAGTGCTAGAGTAGCGGGAGGGGCCCGTTTTGAGCAGTTCTTC. It yields the protein CSARVAGGARFEQFF.

This clonotype was picked up a small number of times. J is TRBJ2-1 and V is TRBV7-8; 13 positions agree with TRBD2. Germline lookup yields CDR1 SGHVS and CDR2 FQNEAQ. The CDR3 spans 15 residues. Germline trimming cut 9 bases from V and 7 bases from J; bases unmatched to any gene: 9. The CDR3 is CASKLAGGPRNEQFF. The CDR3, as DNA: TGTGCCAGTAAACTAGCGGGGGGGCCGCGGAATGAGCAGTTCTTC.

V gene TRBV6-1 combines with J gene TRBJ2-7, with 11 bases identical to TRBD2. This CDR3 contains 16 residues. In germline, CDR1 is MNHNS, CDR2 SASEGT. The trim removed 9 bases at V and 4 bases at J, leaving 14 bases unmatched. The CDR3 DNA is TGTGCCAGTTCCTTAAATAGCGGGAGGGCTTCTTACGAGCAGTACTTC. It codes for CASSLNSGRASYEQYF.

This clonotype was observed a handful of times. The genes are TRBV27 and TRBJ1-2, with 7 bases fitting TRBD1. The germline gives CDR1 MNHEY, CDR2 SMNVEV (reference sequence). V shed 6 bases and J 4 bases; nucleotides not matched to a gene: 5. The CDR3 length is 13 residues. The CDR3 DNA reads TGTGCCAGCAGCCAGACAGGGACCTATGGCTACACCTTC. Amino acids: CASSQTGTYGYTF.

CDR3 sequence: CASSRSIGGNNEQFF. The CDR3 region has the DNA TGTGCCAGCAGCCGAAGCATCGGGGGTAACAATGAGCAGTTCTTC. The V call is TRBV6-1, the J call TRBJ2-1; TRBD2 is a possible D gene (6 bases). V lost 6 bases, J lost 5 bases, and 17 bases lay in between. CDR1 and CDR2 (germline): MNHNS, SASEGT. The CDR3 spans 15 residues.

The rearrangement links TRBV20-1 to TRBJ2-1; perhaps D is TRBD1 or TRBD2 (7 bases each). Trimming pared 3 bases from V and 2 bases from J, leaving 14 bases between. In germline, CDR1 is DFQATT, CDR2 SNEGSKA (reference sequence). This CDR3 comprises 15 residues. CDR3 in amino acids: CSARRGQGAYNEQFF. Here the CDR3 DNA reads TGCAGTGCTAGGCGGGGGCAGGGGGCCTACAATGAGCAGTTCTTC.

The sample holds a few counts of this clonotype. This chain uses TRBV6-1 with TRBJ1-5, with D possibly TRBD1 on 6 matching bases. Germline V CDR1 and CDR2: MNHNS, SASEGT. This CDR3 spans 13 amino acids. Trimming took off 7 bases at V and 6 bases at J, with 13 bases between the two ends. The CDR3, as DNA: TGTGCCAGCATATGGGGGCAGGGTCAGCCCCAGCATTTT. Translating it yields CASIWGQGQPQHF.

The sample holds a few counts of this clonotype. The rearrangement uses TRBV6-1 and TRBJ1-1, with D unresolved. Per the germline V gene, CDR1 is MNHNS and CDR2 is SASEGT. Between the trimmed V and J ends, which lost 5 bases and 3 bases, there was a span of 10 bases. The CDR3 consists of 13 residues. This CDR3 reads CASSPARDTEAFF. The CDR3 DNA follows: TGTGCCAGCAGTCCAGCTAGGGACACTGAAGCTTTCTTT.

The chain recombines TRBV20-1 with TRBJ1-3; TRBD1 agrees at 9 bases. V gave up 3 bases and J gave up 7 bases; unmatched junction bases: 7. Germline CDR1 DFQATT, CDR2 SNEGSKA (reference sequence). The CDR3 totals 14 residues. The CDR3, as DNA: TGCAGTGCTAGGCCGGGACAGGGTTTGAACACCATATATTTT. Encoded protein: CSARPGQGLNTIYF.

This clonotype has just one count. The rearrangement links TRBV4-2 to TRBJ1-2; 9 nucleotides align to TRBD1. The ends lost 4 bases at V and 1 base at J; junction bases unmatched: 4. CDR3 length: 15 residues. CDR1 and CDR2 from the germline V gene are LGHNA and YNFKEQ. The CDR3 nucleotides read TGTGCCAGCAGCCTAAGACAGGGGGGTAACTATGGCTACACCTTC. Its translation is CASSLRQGGNYGYTF.

This clonotype was seen only a few times. V is TRBV7-3 and J is TRBJ2-2; 7 bases agree with TRBD1. From germline, CDR1 is SGHTA and CDR2 FQGTGA. With 6 bases clipped from V and 6 bases from J, the junction kept 13 bases outside the gene matches. The CDR3 consists of 16 residues. CDR3 sequence: CASSLPGQTFPGELFF. CDR3 nucleotide sequence: TGTGCCAGCAGTTTACCGGGACAGACCTTCCCCGGGGAGCTGTTTTTT.

This clonotype was detected only a few times. CDR3 sequence reads: CASSRGLMGTEAFF. The CDR3 nucleotides are TGTGCCAGCAGCCGAGGACTGATGGGGACTGAAGCTTTCTTT. The chain joins TRBV4-2 to TRBJ1-1; D gene uncertain. The CDR3 extends over 14 amino acids. Trimming removed 4 bases from V and 5 bases from J, with 14 bases in between. The germline V gene has CDR1 LGHNA and CDR2 YNFKEQ.